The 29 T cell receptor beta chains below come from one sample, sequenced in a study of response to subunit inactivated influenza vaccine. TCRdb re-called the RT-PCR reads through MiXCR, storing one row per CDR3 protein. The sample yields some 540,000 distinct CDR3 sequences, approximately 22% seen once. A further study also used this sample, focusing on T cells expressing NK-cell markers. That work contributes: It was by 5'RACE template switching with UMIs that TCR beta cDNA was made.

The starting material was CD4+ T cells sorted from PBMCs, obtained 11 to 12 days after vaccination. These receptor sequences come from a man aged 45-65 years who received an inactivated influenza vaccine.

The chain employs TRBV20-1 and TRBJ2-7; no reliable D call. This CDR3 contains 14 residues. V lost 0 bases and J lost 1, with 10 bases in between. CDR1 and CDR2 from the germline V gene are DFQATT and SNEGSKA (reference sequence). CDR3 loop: CSARDIAYSYEQYF. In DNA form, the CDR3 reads TGCAGTGCTAGAGATATCGCCTATTCCTACGAGCAGTACTTC.

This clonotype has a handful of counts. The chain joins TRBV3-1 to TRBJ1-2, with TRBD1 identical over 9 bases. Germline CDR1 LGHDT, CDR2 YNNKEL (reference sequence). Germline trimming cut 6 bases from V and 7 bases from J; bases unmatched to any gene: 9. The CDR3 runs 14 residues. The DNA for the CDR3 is TGTGCCAGCAGTTCCGGGACAGGGTCCCTTGGCTACACCTTC. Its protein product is CASSSGTGSLGYTF.

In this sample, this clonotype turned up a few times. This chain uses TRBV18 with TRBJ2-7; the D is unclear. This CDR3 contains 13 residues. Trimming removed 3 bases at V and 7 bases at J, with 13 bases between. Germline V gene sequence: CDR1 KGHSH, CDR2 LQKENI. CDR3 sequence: CASSPTSPTEQYF. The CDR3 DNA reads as TGTGCCAGCTCACCTACATCACCGACAGAGCAGTACTTC.

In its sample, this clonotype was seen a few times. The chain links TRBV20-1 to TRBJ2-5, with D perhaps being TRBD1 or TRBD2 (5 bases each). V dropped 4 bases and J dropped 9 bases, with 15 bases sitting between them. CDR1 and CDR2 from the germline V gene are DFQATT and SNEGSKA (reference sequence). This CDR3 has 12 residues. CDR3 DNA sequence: TGCAGTGCTATATTCGAATTGGGGGCCCAGTACTTC. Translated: CSAIFELGAQYF.

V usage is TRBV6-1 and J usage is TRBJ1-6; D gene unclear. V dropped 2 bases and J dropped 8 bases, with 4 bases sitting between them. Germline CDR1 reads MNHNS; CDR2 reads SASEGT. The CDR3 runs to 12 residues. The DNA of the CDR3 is TGTGCCAGCAGTGAATATTATTCACCCCTCCACTTT. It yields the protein CASSEYYSPLHF.

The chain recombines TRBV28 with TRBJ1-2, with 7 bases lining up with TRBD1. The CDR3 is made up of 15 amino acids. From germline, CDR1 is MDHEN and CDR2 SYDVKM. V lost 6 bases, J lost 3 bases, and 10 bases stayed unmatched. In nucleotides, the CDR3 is TGTGCCAGCAGGCCCCAGGGGGTCGACCACTATGGCTACACCTTC. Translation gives CASRPQGVDHYGYTF.

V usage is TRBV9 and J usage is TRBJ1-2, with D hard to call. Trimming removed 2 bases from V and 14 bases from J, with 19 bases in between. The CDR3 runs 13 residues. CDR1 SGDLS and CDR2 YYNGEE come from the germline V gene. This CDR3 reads CASSVGDRASDTF. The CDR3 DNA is TGTGCCAGCAGCGTCGGAGATAGGGCCTCCGATACCTTC.

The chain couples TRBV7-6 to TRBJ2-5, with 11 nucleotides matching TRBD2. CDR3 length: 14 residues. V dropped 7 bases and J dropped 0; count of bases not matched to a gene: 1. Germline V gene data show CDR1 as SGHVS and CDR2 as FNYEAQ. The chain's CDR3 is CASTGLADQETQYF. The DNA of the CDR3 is TGTGCCAGCACGGGACTAGCGGACCAAGAGACCCAGTACTTC.

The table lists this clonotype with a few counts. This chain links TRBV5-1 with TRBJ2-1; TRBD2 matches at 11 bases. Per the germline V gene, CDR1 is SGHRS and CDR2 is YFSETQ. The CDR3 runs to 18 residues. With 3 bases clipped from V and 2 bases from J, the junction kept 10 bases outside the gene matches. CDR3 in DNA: TGCGCCAGCAGCTGGGCCGGCACTAGCGGGGGCCCCTACAATGAGCAGTTCTTC. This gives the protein CASSWAGTSGGPYNEQFF. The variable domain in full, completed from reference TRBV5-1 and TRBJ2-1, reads KAGVTQTPRYLIKTRGQQVTLSCSPISGHRSVSWYQQTPGQGLQFLFEYFSETQRNKGNFPGRFSGRQFSNSRSEMNVSTLELGDSALYLCASSWAGTSGGPYNEQFFGPGTRLTVL.

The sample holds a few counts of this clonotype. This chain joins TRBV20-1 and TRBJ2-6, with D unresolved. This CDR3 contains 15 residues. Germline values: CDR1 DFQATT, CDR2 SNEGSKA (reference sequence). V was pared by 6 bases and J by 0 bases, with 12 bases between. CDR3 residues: CSASGPLSGANVLTF. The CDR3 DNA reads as TGCAGTGCCTCCGGGCCCCTCTCTGGGGCCAACGTCCTGACTTTC.

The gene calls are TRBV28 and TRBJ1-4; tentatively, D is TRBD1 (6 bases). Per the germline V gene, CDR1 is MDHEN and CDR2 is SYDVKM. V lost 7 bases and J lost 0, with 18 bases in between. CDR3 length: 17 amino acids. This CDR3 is CASNPPRGAATNEKLFF. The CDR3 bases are TGTGCCAGCAACCCCCCGCGGGGGGCTGCAACTAATGAAAAACTGTTTTTT.

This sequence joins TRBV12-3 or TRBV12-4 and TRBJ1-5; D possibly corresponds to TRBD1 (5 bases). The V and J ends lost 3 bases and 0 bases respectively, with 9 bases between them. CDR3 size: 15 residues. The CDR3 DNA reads TGTGCCAGCAGTTTTCTAGGGGATAGCAATCAGCCCCAGCATTTT. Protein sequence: CASSFLGDSNQPQHF.

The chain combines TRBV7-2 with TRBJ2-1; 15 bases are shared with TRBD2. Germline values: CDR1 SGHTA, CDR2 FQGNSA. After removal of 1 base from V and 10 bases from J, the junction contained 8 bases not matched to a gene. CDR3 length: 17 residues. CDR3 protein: CASSLGSRTSGRAEQFF. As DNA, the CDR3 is TGTGCCAGCAGCTTAGGGAGTAGGACTAGCGGGAGGGCGGAGCAGTTCTTC.

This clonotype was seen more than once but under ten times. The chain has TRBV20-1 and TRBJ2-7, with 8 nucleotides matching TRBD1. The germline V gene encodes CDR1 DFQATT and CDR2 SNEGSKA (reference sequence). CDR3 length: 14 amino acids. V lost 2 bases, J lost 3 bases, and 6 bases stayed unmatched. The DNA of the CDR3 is TGCAGTGCTAGATTGTCAGGGGGCGACTACGAGCAGTACTTC. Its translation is CSARLSGGDYEQYF.

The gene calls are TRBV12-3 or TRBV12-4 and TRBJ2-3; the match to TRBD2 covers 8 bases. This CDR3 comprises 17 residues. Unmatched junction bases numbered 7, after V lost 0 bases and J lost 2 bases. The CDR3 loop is CASSLALVAGYTDTQYF. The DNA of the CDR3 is TGTGCCAGCAGTTTAGCGTTGGTAGCGGGGTACACAGATACGCAGTATTTT.

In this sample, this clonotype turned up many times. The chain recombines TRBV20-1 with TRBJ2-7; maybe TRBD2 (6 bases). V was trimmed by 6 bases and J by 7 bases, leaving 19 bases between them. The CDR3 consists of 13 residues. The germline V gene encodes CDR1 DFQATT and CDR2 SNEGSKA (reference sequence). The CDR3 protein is CSAPVGSAWEQYF. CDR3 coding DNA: TGCAGTGCCCCAGTCGGGAGTGCTTGGGAGCAGTACTTC.

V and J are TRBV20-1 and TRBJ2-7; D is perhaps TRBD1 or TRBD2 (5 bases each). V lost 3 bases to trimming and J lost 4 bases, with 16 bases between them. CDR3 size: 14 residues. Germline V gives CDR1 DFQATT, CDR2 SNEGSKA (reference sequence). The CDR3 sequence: CSARRWGRSYEQYF. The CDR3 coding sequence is TGCAGTGCTAGGCGGTGGGGGAGAAGTTACGAGCAGTACTTC.

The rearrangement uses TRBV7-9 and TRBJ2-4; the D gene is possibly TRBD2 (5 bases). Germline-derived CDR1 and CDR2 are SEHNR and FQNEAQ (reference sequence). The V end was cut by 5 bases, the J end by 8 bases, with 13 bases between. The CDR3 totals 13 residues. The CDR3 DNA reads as TGTGCCAGCAGCCAAACCGAGGGAGACATTCAGTACTTC. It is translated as CASSQTEGDIQYF.

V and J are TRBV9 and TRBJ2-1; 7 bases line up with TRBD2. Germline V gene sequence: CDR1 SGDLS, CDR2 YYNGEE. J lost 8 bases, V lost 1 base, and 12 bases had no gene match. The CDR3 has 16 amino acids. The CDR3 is CASSVISGGSSDEQFF. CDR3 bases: TGTGCCAGCAGCGTAATTTCTGGCGGGAGTTCGGATGAGCAGTTCTTC.

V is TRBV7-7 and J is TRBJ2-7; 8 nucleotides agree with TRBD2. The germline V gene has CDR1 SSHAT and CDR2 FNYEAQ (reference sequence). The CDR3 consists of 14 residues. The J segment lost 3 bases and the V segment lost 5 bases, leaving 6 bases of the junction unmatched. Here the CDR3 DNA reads TGTGCCAGCAGCAGGGGACTAGGAAACTACGAGCAGTACTTC. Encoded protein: CASSRGLGNYEQYF.

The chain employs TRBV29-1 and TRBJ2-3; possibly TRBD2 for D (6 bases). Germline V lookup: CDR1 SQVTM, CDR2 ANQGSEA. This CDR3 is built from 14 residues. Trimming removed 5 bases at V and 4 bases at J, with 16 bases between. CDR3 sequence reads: CSVSSESRPDTQYF. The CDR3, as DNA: TGCAGCGTTTCTAGCGAGAGTCGCCCAGATACGCAGTATTTT.

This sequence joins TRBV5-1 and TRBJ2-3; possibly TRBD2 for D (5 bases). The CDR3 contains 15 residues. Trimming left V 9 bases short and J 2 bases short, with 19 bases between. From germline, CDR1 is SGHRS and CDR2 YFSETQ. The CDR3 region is CATTVAGQLTDTQYF. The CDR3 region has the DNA TGCGCCACCACCGTGGCGGGCCAGCTCACAGATACGCAGTATTTT.

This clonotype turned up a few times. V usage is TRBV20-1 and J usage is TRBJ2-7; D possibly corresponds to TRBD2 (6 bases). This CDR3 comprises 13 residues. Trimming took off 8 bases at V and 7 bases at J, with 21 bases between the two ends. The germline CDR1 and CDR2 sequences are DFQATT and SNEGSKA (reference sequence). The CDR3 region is CSNSRESPQEQYF. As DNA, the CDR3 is TGCAGTAATTCCCGGGAGTCCCCTCAAGAGCAGTACTTC.

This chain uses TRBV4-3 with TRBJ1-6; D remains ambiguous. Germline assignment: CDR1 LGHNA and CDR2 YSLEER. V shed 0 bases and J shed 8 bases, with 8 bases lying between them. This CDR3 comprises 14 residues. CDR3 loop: CASSQDYGYSPLHF. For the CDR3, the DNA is TGCGCCAGCAGCCAAGATTATGGGTATTCACCCCTCCACTTT.

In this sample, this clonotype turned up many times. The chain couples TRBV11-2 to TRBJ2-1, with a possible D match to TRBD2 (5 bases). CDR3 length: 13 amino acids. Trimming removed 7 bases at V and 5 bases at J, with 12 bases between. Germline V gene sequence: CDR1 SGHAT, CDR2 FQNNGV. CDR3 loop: CASIHGMDNEQFF. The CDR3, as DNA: TGTGCCAGCATCCACGGGATGGACAATGAGCAGTTCTTC.

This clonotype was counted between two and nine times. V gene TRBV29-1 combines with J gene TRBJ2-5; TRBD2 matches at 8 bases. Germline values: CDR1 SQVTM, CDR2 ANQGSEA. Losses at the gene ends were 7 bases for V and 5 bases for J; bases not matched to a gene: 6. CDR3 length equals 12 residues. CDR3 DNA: TGCAGCGGAGCGGGGGTCGGCGAGACCCAGTACTTC. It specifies CSGAGVGETQYF.

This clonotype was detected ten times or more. As DNA, the CDR3 is TGCAGTGCTAGAGTTGACAGGGGGACAGATACGCAGTATTTT. Amino acids: CSARVDRGTDTQYF. The chain recombines TRBV20-1 with TRBJ2-3; 9 nucleotides match TRBD1. Per the germline V gene, CDR1 is DFQATT and CDR2 is SNEGSKA (reference sequence). V shed 1 base and J 3 bases; nucleotides not matched to a gene: 2. There are 14 residues in the CDR3.

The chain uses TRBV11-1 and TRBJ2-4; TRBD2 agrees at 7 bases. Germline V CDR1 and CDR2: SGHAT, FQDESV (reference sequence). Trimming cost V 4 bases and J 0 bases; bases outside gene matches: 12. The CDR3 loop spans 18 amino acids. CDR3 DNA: TGTGCCAGCAGCTCGGCTGGGGGGGGAAAGCTAGCCAAAAACATTCAGTACTTC. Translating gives CASSSAGGGKLAKNIQYF.

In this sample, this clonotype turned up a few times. The CDR3: CASSPTGLRQETQYF. CDR3 coding DNA: TGTGCCAGCAGCCCGACGGGACTAAGGCAAGAGACCCAGTACTTC. V and J are TRBV11-1 and TRBJ2-5; 7 bases are shared with TRBD2. Trimming removed 5 bases from V and 2 bases from J; junction bases left unmatched: 8. This CDR3 has 15 amino acids. CDR1 is SGHAT, CDR2 FQDESV, per germline (reference sequence).